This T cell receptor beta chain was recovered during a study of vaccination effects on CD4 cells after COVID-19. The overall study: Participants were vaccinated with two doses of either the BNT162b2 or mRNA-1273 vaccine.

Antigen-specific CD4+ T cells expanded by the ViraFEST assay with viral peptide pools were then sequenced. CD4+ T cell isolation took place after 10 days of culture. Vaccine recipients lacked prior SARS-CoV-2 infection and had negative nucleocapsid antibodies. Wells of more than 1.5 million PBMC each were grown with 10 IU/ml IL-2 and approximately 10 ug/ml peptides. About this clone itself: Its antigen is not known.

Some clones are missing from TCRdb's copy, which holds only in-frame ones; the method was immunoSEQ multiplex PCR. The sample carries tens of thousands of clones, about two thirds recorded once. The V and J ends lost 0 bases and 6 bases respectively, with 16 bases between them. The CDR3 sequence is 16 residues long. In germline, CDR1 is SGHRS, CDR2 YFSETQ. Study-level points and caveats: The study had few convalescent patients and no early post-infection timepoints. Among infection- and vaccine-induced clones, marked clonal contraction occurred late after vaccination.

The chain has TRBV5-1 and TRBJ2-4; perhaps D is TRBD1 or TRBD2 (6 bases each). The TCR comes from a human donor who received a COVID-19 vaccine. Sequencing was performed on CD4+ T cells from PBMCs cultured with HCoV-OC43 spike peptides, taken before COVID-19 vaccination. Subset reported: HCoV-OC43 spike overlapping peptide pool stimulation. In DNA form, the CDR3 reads TGCGCCAGCAGCTTGGCCGTGGGGGGCCCAGGAAACATTCAGTACTTC. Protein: CASSLAVGGPGNIQYF.